This T cell receptor beta chain emerged from a study of vaccination and CD4 T cells after COVID-19. With respect to this clonotype: What it recognizes is unknown.

There are 15 residues in the CDR3. The germline V gene encodes CDR1 LNHDA and CDR2 SQIVND (reference sequence). Between the trimmed V and J ends, which lost 3 bases and 0 bases, there was a span of 10 bases. Treatment noted: roughly 10-day PBMC culture with coronavirus spike peptide pools or control peptides (ViraFEST assay). These CD4+ T cells came from an unexposed donor, sampled before the COVID-19 pandemic (2011-2018). The Oncomine TCR Beta short-read assay was what sequenced the DNA obtained from cultured CD4+ T cells. Using the QIAamp micro DNA kit, genomic DNA was extracted from the CD4+ T cells that had been cultured. TCRdb passed the PCR reads through MiXCR, listing each CDR3 protein once. The table lists approximately 6,000 distinct CDR3 sequences, approximately 40% of them singletons. Study findings and constraints: Going from approximately 21 to 40, median SARS-CoV-2-reactive clonotypes did not rise significantly. Within the convalescent patients, a median approximately 90% of the SARS-CoV-2-reactive clones were ones that appeared only post-vaccination.

This rearrangement joins TRBV19 to TRBJ2-3; D not certain. The material sequenced was CD4+ T cells from blood, cultured in vitro. The origin of this receptor is a human donor in good health. The CDR3 coding sequence is TGTGCCAGTAGTATCGTTCAAACTAGCACAGATACGCAGTATTTT. Its protein is CASSIVQTSTDTQYF.